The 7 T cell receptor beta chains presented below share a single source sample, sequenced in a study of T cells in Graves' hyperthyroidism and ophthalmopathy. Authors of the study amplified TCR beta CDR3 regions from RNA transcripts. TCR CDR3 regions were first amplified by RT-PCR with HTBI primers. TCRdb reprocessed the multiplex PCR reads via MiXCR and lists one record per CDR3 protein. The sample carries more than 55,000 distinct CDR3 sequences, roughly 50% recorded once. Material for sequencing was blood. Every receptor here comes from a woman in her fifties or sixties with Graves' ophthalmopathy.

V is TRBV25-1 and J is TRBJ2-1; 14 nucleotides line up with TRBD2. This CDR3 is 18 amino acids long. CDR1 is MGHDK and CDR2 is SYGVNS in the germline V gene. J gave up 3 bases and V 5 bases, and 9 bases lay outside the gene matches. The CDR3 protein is CASSPGTSGSAGYNEQFF. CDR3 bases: TGTGCCAGCAGTCCGGGGACTAGCGGGAGCGCGGGCTACAATGAGCAGTTCTTC.

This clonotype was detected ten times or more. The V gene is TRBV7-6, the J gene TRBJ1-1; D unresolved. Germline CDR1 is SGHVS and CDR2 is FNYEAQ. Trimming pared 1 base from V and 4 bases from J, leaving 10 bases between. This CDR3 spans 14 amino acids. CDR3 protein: CASSLGWQLTEAFF. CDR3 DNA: TGTGCCAGCAGCTTAGGCTGGCAGCTCACTGAAGCTTTCTTT.

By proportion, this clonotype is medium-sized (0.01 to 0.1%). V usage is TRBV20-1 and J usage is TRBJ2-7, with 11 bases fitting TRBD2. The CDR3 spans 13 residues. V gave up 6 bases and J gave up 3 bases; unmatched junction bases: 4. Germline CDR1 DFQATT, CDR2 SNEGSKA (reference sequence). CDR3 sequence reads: CSAKGLADYEQYF. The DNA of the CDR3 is TGCAGTGCCAAGGGACTAGCGGACTACGAGCAGTACTTC.

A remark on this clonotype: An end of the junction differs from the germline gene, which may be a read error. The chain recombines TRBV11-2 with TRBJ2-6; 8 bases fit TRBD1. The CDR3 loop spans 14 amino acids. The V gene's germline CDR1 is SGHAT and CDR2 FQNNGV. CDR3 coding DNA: TGTGCCAGCAGCATCACAGGGGGGCTCAGCACTGAAGCTTTC. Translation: CASSITGGLSTEAF. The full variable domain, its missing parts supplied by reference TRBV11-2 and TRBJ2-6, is EAGVAQSPRYKIIEKRQSVAFWCNPISGHATLYWYQQILGQGPKLLIQFQNNGVVDDSQLPKDRFSAERLKGVDSTLKIQPAKLEDSAVYLCASSITGGLSTEAFGAGSRLTVL.

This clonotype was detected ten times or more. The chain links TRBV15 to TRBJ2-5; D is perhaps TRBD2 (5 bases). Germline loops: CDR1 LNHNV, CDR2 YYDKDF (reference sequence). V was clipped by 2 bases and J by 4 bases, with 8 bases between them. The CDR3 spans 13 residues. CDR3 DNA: TGTGCCACCAGCAGACTAGCAGGAGAGACCCAGTACTTC. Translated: CATSRLAGETQYF. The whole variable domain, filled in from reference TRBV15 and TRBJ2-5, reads DAMVIQNPRYQVTQFGKPVTLSCSQTLNHNVMYWYQQKSSQAPKLLFHYYDKDFNNEADTPDNFQSRRPNTSFCFLDIRSPGLGDTAMYLCATSRLAGETQYFGPGTRLLVL.

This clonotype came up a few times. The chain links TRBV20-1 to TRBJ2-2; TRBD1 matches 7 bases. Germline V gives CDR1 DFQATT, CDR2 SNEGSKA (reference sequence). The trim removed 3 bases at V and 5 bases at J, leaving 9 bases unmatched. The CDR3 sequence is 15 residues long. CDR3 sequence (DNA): TGCAGTGCTAGTACTTACGGGACAGAGACCGGGGAGCTGTTTTTT. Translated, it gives CSASTYGTETGELFF.

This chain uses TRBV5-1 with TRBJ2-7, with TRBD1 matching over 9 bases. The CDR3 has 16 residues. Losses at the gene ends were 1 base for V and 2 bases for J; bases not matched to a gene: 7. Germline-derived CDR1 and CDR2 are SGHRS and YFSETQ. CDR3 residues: CASSLSAGTGTYEQYF. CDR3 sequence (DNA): TGCGCCAGCAGCTTGAGTGCCGGGACAGGGACCTACGAGCAGTACTTC.